This T cell receptor (beta chain) was sequenced for a study of blood T cell repertoires in COVID-19. The table came from immunoSEQ multiplex PCR; TCRdb's copy has only in-frame clones and leaves some out. In the table there are approximately 150,000 clones, roughly four fifths of which are singletons. CDR1 and CDR2 from the germline V gene are SNHLY and FYNNEI. V was clipped by 7 bases and J by 7 bases; unmatched bases: 6. The CDR3 runs to 13 residues. This clonotype originated in a man aged 70 or older with active or convalescent COVID-19. The chain is built from TRBV2 and TRBJ1-4; TRBD1 aligns across 7 bases. The sequenced sample was peripheral blood. The CDR3 here is CASTGGFGEKLFF. In DNA, the CDR3 is TGTGCCAGCACAGGGGGATTCGGTGAAAAACTGTTTTTT.